This T cell receptor beta chain is drawn from a study of cytomegalovirus exposure and HLA in healthy donors. Study at large: Early released data comprised about 90 million unique TCRs from HLA-typed donors. The study, taken as a whole, reports: In a later analysis, an Asian-associated ancestry cluster reportedly showed fewer N-insertions than the roughly 730-donor mean. When a later analysis compared HLA-associated TCR beta chains with equally common others, the HLA-associated chains turned out to be more clonally expanded and to have lower generation probabilities.

Remarks on this clone: Its antigen is currently unknown.

60 Vbeta and 13 Jbeta primers were used in PCR. Under the authors' procedure: Later, roughly 77 million unique TCR beta chains were counted in an analysis, and about 10 million of them were shared. The assay was immunoSEQ multiplex PCR, and TCRdb's table has in-frame clones only and misses some. That table gives V, J and clone size, and the DNA gave D and trimming. The sample gives around 90,000 clones, about four fifths of which show up once; about 9.3% is in the top ten. From germline, CDR1 is SGHTA and CDR2 FQGNSA. With V trimmed by 4 bases and J by 3 bases, 7 bases remained unmatched. There are 16 residues in the CDR3.

The V and J genes are TRBV7-2 and TRBJ2-3; 10 nucleotides align to TRBD1. Sequenced input: PBMCs. This sequence was found in a human donor in good health. The CDR3 loop reads CASSWDRGGGTDTQYF. Written as DNA, the CDR3 is TGTGCCAGCAGCTGGGACAGGGGAGGAGGAACAGATACGCAGTATTTT.